These 5 T cell receptor beta chains originate from one sample sequenced in a study of a mutant IDH1 vaccine in newly diagnosed glioma. The time point is: week 5, during vaccination. Each dose of the vaccine consisted of 300 ug of mutant IDH1 20-mer peptide, with topical imiquimod. The assay was immunoSEQ multiplex PCR, and TCRdb's table has in-frame clones only and misses some. The sample shows 12,000 or so clones, around 87% of them seen only once. The antigens of these receptors remain unknown. The sequences come from PBMCs, collected from a glioma patient whose treatment included an IDH1 peptide vaccine. All receptors derive from a woman in her thirties or forties with glioma. Some clones in this sample may be carry-over from other donors' samples.

Only a few counts were recorded for this clone. This chain links TRBV2 with TRBJ1-1, with 7 bases identical to TRBD1. Germline V gene data show CDR1 as SNHLY and CDR2 as FYNNEI. J lost 5 bases, V lost 7 bases, and 7 bases had no gene match. CDR3 length: 13 residues. The CDR3 nucleotides are TGTGCCAGCACTGAGGACAGGAGGACTGAAGCTTTCTTT. Protein product: CASTEDRRTEAFF.

The chain links TRBV2 to TRBJ1-6, with D tentatively TRBD1 (6 bases). The CDR3 is 16 amino acids. Looked up from germline, CDR1 is SNHLY and CDR2 is FYNNEI. Trimming cost V 0 bases and J 3 bases, with 9 bases left between them. Here the CDR3 DNA reads TGTGCCAGCAGTGAAGCGGGCAGGGGCTATAATTCACCCCTCCACTTT. This gives the protein CASSEAGRGYNSPLHF.

The chain is built from TRBV19 and TRBJ1-1; 11 bases fit TRBD1. Trimming removed 7 bases from V and 4 bases from J; junction bases left unmatched: 2. The CDR3 covers 13 residues. Germline V gene data show CDR1 as LNHDA and CDR2 as SQIVND (reference sequence). DNA for the CDR3: TGTGCCAGTAAGGACAGGGGGCTCACTGAAGCTTTCTTT. Residues: CASKDRGLTEAFF.

The chain has TRBV6-5 and TRBJ2-1, with 13 bases matching TRBD2. V gave up 6 bases and J gave up 9 bases; unmatched junction bases: 8. The CDR3 runs 15 residues. Looked up from germline, CDR1 is MNHEY and CDR2 is SVGAGI. The CDR3 coding sequence is TGTGCCAGCAGCCAGACTAGCGGGAGGTTCGGTGAGCAGTTCTTC. Translation gives CASSQTSGRFGEQFF.

This chain links TRBV5-6 with TRBJ1-2; D is unclear. Germline V gene lookup returns CDR1 SGHDT and CDR2 YYEEEE. V was trimmed by 2 bases and J by 2 bases, leaving 7 bases between them. The CDR3 has 13 amino acids. This chain's CDR3 is CASSLRINYGYTF. CDR3 in DNA: TGTGCCAGCAGCTTAAGGATAAACTATGGCTACACCTTC.